These T cell receptor beta chains were read from a single sample in a study of technical replicates of blood from a few donors. The data were produced by immunoSEQ multiplex PCR, yet TCRdb's version contains in-frame clones alone and is incomplete. The sample comprises approximately 81,000 clones, approximately 80% of which are singletons, and 3.5% to 4% rests with the top ten. Material for sequencing was PBMCs. These receptors originate from a human donor in good health. Some clones in this sample may be carry-over from other donors' samples. Each CDR3 is given with its conserved first and last residue. D genes are given only for firm matches. Some rows have no size entry. The others give once, few or many, or a class for an expanded clone.

cdr3_nt,cdr3_aa,j_call,clone_size,v_call,d_call
TGTGCCAGCAGCTTATTAAGCGGGGACACCTACGAGCAGTACTTC,CASSLLSGDTYEQYF,TRBJ2-7,NA,TRBV13,NA
TGCGCCAGCAGTGATCCATGGACAGGGAGCACAGATACGCAGTATTTT,CASSDPWTGSTDTQYF,TRBJ2-3,NA,TRBV10-1,TRBD1
TGTGCCAGCAGCAGCGGACAGGGGACACAAGGAAACACCATATATTTT,CASSSGQGTQGNTIYF,TRBJ1-3,NA,TRBV5-4,TRBD1
TGTGCCAGCACTTCACAGGACTATGGCTACACCTTC,CASTSQDYGYTF,TRBJ1-2,NA,TRBV28,NA
TGTGCCAGCAGTCCCGGTGTCGGGGAGCTGTTTTTT,CASSPGVGELFF,TRBJ2-2,NA,TRBV6-1,NA
TGCGCCAGCAGCTGGGGGACTAGCGGCAAATACGAGCAGTACTTC,CASSWGTSGKYEQYF,TRBJ2-7,few,TRBV5-1,TRBD2
TGCGCCAGCAGCGTCACGGTGGTAGCATCAGATACGCAGTATTTT,CASSVTVVASDTQYF,TRBJ2-3,once,TRBV5-1,NA
TGTGCCAGCTCACCGCAGGGACTAGCGGGAGGGCCTGGTACGCAGTATTTT,CASSPQGLAGGPGTQYF,TRBJ2-3,NA,TRBV18,TRBD2
TGTGCCAGCAGGCAACGGTCCGGGCAGCCCCAGCATTTT,CASRQRSGQPQHF,TRBJ1-5,once,TRBV6-5,NA
TGTGCCAGCAGCTCGCTCCAGCTGGGGAGCTCTGGAAACACCATATATTTT,CASSSLQLGSSGNTIYF,TRBJ1-3,NA,TRBV7-9,NA
TGTGCCAGCAGTCAAGAGAGGGGACAGGGACTGGAAGCTTTCTTT,CASSQERGQGLEAFF,TRBJ1-1,NA,TRBV27,TRBD1
TGTGCCAGCAGCTTAGAACTAGCGCTCCACAATGAGCAGTTCTTC,CASSLELALHNEQFF,TRBJ2-1,NA,TRBV7-9,TRBD2
TGTGCCAGCAGGGAGACAGGGCACTATGGCTACACCTTC,CASRETGHYGYTF,TRBJ1-2,NA,TRBV28,TRBD1
TGTGCCAGCAGCGTAGCGGGGGGTAATGAGCAGTTCTTC,CASSVAGGNEQFF,TRBJ2-1,NA,TRBV9,TRBD2
TGTGCCAGTAGATCCGGACAGGGATTGGGCTACACCTTC,CASRSGQGLGYTF,TRBJ1-2,NA,TRBV28,TRBD1
TGTGCCAGCAGCCGGGGAGCCAGACATAATTCACCCCTCCACTTT,CASSRGARHNSPLHF,TRBJ1-6,NA,TRBV7-2,NA
TGTGCCAGCAGCGCCAATCGGGACAGGGGAAACACCATATATTTT,CASSANRDRGNTIYF,TRBJ1-3,NA,TRBV9,TRBD1
TGTGCCAGCCAGGGGGAAGCCTCTGGAAACACCATATATTTT,CASQGEASGNTIYF,TRBJ1-3,few,TRBV7-2,TRBD1
TGTGCCAGCAGCGACAGACTAACAGGGGTTGGCTACACCTTC,CASSDRLTGVGYTF,TRBJ1-2,NA,TRBV9,TRBD1
TGTGCCAGCAGTGAGATAGGGGCCGGGGAGCTGTTTTTT,CASSEIGAGELFF,TRBJ2-2,NA,TRBV27,NA
TGTGCCAGCAGTGCCTTAAGCGGGAGCGCAGATACGCAGTATTTT,CASSALSGSADTQYF,TRBJ2-3,NA,TRBV6-1,TRBD2
TGTGCCAGCAGCGAGAGCAAAGGGGTTCCCTATGGCTACACCTTC,CASSESKGVPYGYTF,TRBJ1-2,NA,TRBV9,NA
TGTGCCAGCAGCGTAGTAGGGGGGGCAAGCACAGATACGCAGTATTTT,CASSVVGGASTDTQYF,TRBJ2-3,NA,TRBV9,NA
TGCGCCAGCAGCTTGTCCAGGAGGGGAGATACGCAGTATTTT,CASSLSRRGDTQYF,TRBJ2-3,once,TRBV5-1,NA
TGCAGCGTTGAAGAGGCCAGGGGGTGGTTTCAGCCCCAGCATTTT,CSVEEARGWFQPQHF,TRBJ1-5,NA,TRBV29-1,TRBD1
TGTGCCTGGAGGGAGCGGCGCTACGAGCAGTACTTC,CAWRERRYEQYF,TRBJ2-7,NA,TRBV30,NA
TGTGCCAGCAGCGTTGAAGGCGGGAGAGGGCACACCGGGGAGCTGTTTTTT,CASSVEGGRGHTGELFF,TRBJ2-2,NA,TRBV9,TRBD2
TGTGCCAGCAGTTCCCCCGCTGGGGCCAACGTCCTGACTTTC,CASSSPAGANVLTF,TRBJ2-6,NA,TRBV6-5,NA
TGCGCCAGCAGCCCTGCAGGAAGCGGGAAGTACAATGAGCAGTTCTTC,CASSPAGSGKYNEQFF,TRBJ2-1,NA,TRBV4-3,TRBD2